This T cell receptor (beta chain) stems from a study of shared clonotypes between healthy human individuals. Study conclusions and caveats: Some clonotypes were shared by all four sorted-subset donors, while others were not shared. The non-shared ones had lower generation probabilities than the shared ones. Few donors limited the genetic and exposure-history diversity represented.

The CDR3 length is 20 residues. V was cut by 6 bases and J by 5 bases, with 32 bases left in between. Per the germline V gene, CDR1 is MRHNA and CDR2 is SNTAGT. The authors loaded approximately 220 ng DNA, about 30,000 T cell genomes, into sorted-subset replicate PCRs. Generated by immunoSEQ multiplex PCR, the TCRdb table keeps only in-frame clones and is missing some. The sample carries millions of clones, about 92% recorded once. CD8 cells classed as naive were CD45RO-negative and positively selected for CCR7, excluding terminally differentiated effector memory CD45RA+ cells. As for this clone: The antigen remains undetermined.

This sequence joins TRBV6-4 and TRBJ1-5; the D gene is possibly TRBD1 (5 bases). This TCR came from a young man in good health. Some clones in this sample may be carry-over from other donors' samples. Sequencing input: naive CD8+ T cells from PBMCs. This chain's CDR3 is CASSSGGEGCGKVSHQPQHF. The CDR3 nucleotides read TGTGCCAGCAGCTCAGGAGGGGAAGGGTGCGGGAAAGTATCTCATCAGCCCCAGCATTTT.